Detailed here is one TCR beta chain. The antigen remains unidentified. The data derive from a study of T cell repertoires in cytomegalovirus infection. About the study: A matching HLA type, together with CMV infection, was signaled by public TCR beta signatures.

MiXCR, applied by TCRdb to the reads, yields one record per CDR3 protein. The table includes hundreds of thousands of distinct CDR3 sequences, 15% to 20% detected once. V was shortened by 5 bases and J by 2 bases, with 16 bases between the two germline ends. CDR3 length: 15 amino acids. Germline CDR1 reads SGHTA; CDR2 reads FQGNSA. Whole-study results and caveats: Identification of carriers of CMV plus the relevant HLA was performed using cumulative public TCR beta family frequency. The ex vivo response showed dominance by HLA-C-restricted CMV-specific TCR beta clonotypes.

Source material: PBMCs. The clonotype comes from a human donor in good health (CMV status not recorded). Some clones in this sample may be carry-over from other donors' samples. This chain links TRBV7-2 with TRBJ2-7, with D unresolved. The DNA of the CDR3 is TGTGCCAGCAGCGACGGCCCTCCCCCGGCCTACGAGCAGTACTTC. It specifies CASSDGPPPAYEQYF.